This T cell receptor beta chain is from a study of shared clonotypes between healthy human individuals. As for this clone: Its matching antigen is unknown.

This CDR3 contains 14 residues. Germline CDR1 and CDR2: SNHLY and FYNNEI. V was trimmed by 7 bases and J by 2 bases, leaving 11 bases between them. Authors' data handling: ImmunoSEQ output held junction-only sequences without quality scores, so filtering differed. Here immunoSEQ multiplex PCR was the method, and the copy in TCRdb shows in-frame clones only, minus some. The V and J calls and the clone size are those of that table, but D and trimming were determined from the DNA. The sample holds under 2,500,000 clones; about 94% are singletons and the top ten take over 0.1%. Study-wide points: For naive CD4 cells, roughly 5% of clonotypes were shared across four donors.

Input material: naive CD4+ T cells sorted from blood. Subset described: CD45RA+ positively selected. The rearrangement joins TRBV2 to TRBJ1-4; maybe TRBD1 (6 bases). The receptor comes from a man aged 18 to 30 in good health. DNA for the CDR3: TGTGCCAGCAACTTAGGGGGGACTAATGAAAAACTGTTTTTT. Encoded protein: CASNLGGTNEKLFF.